These 25 T cell receptor beta chains originate from one sample sequenced in a study of T-cell memory formation after mild COVID-19 (dated by TCRdb to the early 2020s). The library was prepared using 5' RACE. Sequenced using an Illumina NovaSeq 6000. Using fastp at Q25 and MiXCR, TCRdb reprocessed the public reads and kept productive beta chains. CDR3 protein duplicates are merged, each entry listing the most common genes and DNA. The sample table contains about 270,000 distinct CDR3 sequences; only one count was recorded for about a sixth of them. Jointly, the top ten make up roughly 24% of the sample. Specimen: PBMCs or a T cell subset sorted from them (not recorded which). The receptors derive from a man between 18 and 35 years old who had mild COVID-19 (a few samples of this study predate the infection). The sample titles of this study are shuffled in the database, so cell type and time point are left out; the donor was told from shared clones.

The chain joins TRBV7-9 to TRBJ2-3; 7 nucleotides line up with TRBD2. Germline V gene sequence: CDR1 SEHNR, CDR2 FQNEAQ (reference sequence). The CDR3 is 16 residues long. V shed 1 base and J 5 bases; nucleotides not matched to a gene: 9. Here the CDR3 DNA reads TGTGCCAGCAGCTTAGAGGTCACTAGCGAGGGAGATACGCAGTATTTT. Translating gives CASSLEVTSEGDTQYF.

This clonotype was seen only a few times. The V gene is TRBV28, the J gene TRBJ2-1, with D possibly being TRBD1 (6 bases). Trimming pared 4 bases from V and 15 bases from J, leaving 25 bases between. From germline, CDR1 is MDHEN and CDR2 SYDVKM. The CDR3 extends over 15 amino acids. Here the CDR3 reads CASSSVEQAGQRRFF. The CDR3 nucleotides read TGTGCCAGCAGTTCGGTGGAACAAGCCGGACAGCGCAGGTTCTTC.

The V and J genes are TRBV10-3 and TRBJ2-7, with D unclear. This CDR3 contains 12 residues. Per germline, CDR1 ENHRY and CDR2 SYGVKD. V lost 2 bases and J lost 3, with 5 bases in between. The CDR3 DNA reads as TGTGCCATCAGTGAGGGACGCTACGAGCAGTACTTC. This translates into CAISEGRYEQYF.

This clonotype appeared many times. The chain uses TRBV5-1 and TRBJ1-4, with 7 bases identical to TRBD1. The CDR3 consists of 14 residues. The junction had 7 bases not matched to a gene; V was cut back by 6 bases and J by 5 bases. Germline values: CDR1 SGHRS, CDR2 YFSETQ. The CDR3 loop reads CASTRDSTNEKLFF. The DNA of the CDR3 is TGCGCCAGCACCCGGGACAGTACGAATGAAAAACTGTTTTTT.

The V gene is TRBV20-1, the J gene TRBJ1-1; 12 nucleotides line up with TRBD1. The CDR3 runs 18 residues. The V gene end was trimmed by 4 bases and the J gene end by 0 bases; junction bases not matched to a gene: 12. CDR1 and CDR2 from the germline V gene are DFQATT and SNEGSKA (reference sequence). CDR3 loop: CSANPLLRDRGLNTEAFF. DNA of the CDR3: TGCAGTGCTAACCCGCTCCTCCGGGACAGGGGGCTGAACACTGAAGCTTTCTTT.

This rearrangement joins TRBV7-9 to TRBJ2-3; D call uncertain. CDR1 is SEHNR, CDR2 FQNEAQ, per germline (reference sequence). This CDR3 is 15 amino acids long. V was pared by 1 base and J by 4 bases, with 12 bases between. The CDR3 DNA reads TGTGCCAGCAGCTTAGGGGTCTGGGCGGCAGATACGCAGTATTTT. It specifies CASSLGVWAADTQYF.

This clonotype was seen more than once but under ten times. This chain links TRBV6-5 with TRBJ1-2; a weak D match, TRBD1 (5 bases). Germline V gene data show CDR1 as MNHEY and CDR2 as SVGAGI. This CDR3 has 14 residues. V was clipped by 2 bases and J by 5 bases, with 12 bases between them. CDR3 sequence (DNA): TGTGCCAGCAGTTACACGGGACTTCCGTATGGCTACACCTTC. Translation: CASSYTGLPYGYTF.

V gene TRBV5-6 combines with J gene TRBJ2-5; 7 bases map to TRBD2. V shed 2 bases, J shed 2 bases, and the junction held 9 bases outside the gene matches. Germline CDR1 and CDR2: SGHDT and YYEEEE. The CDR3 spans 16 residues. The CDR3 sequence is CASSFSREAGQETQYF. The CDR3 region has the DNA TGTGCCAGCAGCTTCTCCCGGGAAGCGGGGCAAGAGACCCAGTACTTC.

This clonotype came up a few times. The chain is built from TRBV14 and TRBJ1-1; D call uncertain. The CDR3 covers 15 residues. Germline V gene data show CDR1 as SGHDN and CDR2 as FVKESK. V lost 1 base, J lost 5 bases, and 14 bases lay in between. In DNA form, the CDR3 reads TGTGCCAGCAGCCAAGGATTAGGGCGATCTACTGAAGCTTTCTTT. Translation gives CASSQGLGRSTEAFF.

This clonotype was detected a few times. The J gene is TRBJ2-5, the V gene TRBV6-2 or TRBV6-3, with D possibly being TRBD1 (5 bases). In germline, CDR1 is MNHEY, CDR2 SVGEGT. V lost 1 base, J lost 10 bases, and 13 bases lay in between. This CDR3 contains 13 residues. In DNA form, the CDR3 reads TGTGCCAGCAGTTACTTTGACAGCAGCGTCCAGTACTTC. Amino acids: CASSYFDSSVQYF.

This clonotype was picked up many times. The chain carries TRBV6-5 and TRBJ2-7; D gene unclear. The CDR3 is made up of 15 amino acids. Germline CDR1 is MNHEY and CDR2 is SVGAGI. Trimming left V 7 bases short and J 7 bases short, with 23 bases between. CDR3 sequence reads: CASIPGHSRGGEQYF. The CDR3 DNA is TGTGCCAGCATCCCGGGCCACTCTCGAGGTGGAGAGCAGTACTTC.

This sequence joins TRBV6-6 and TRBJ1-1, with D hard to call. Trimming removed 2 bases at V and 10 bases at J, with 20 bases between. This CDR3 region has 15 residues. Germline lookup yields CDR1 MNHNY and CDR2 SVGAGI (reference sequence). This CDR3 reads CASSYPNSDRDGAFF. CDR3 nucleotides: TGTGCCAGCAGTTACCCCAACAGCGACCGCGATGGAGCTTTCTTT.

The rearrangement uses TRBV6-2 or TRBV6-3 and TRBJ1-1; D remains ambiguous. The V gene's germline CDR1 is MNHEY and CDR2 SVGEGT. With 2 bases removed from V and 11 bases from J, the gap between germline ends came to 12 bases. The CDR3 extends over 12 amino acids. The CDR3 loop is CASSYAASLAFF. CDR3 coding DNA: TGTGCCAGCAGTTACGCGGCTAGTCTGGCTTTCTTT.

The V gene is TRBV28, the J gene TRBJ1-2; the match to TRBD1 covers 7 bases. Germline values: CDR1 MDHEN, CDR2 SYDVKM. After removal of 5 bases from V and 2 bases from J, the junction contained 5 bases not matched to a gene. The CDR3 totals 14 residues. The CDR3 bases are TGTGCCAGCAGTCAGGGGGATTACAACTATGGCTACACCTTC. It specifies CASSQGDYNYGYTF.

This clonotype was seen repeatedly, ten times or more. This chain links TRBV7-2 with TRBJ2-5, with D unclear. The CDR3 runs to 15 residues. Per the germline V gene, CDR1 is SGHTA and CDR2 is FQGNSA. Deletions cut 4 bases from V and 1 base from J, with 13 bases between. CDR3 nucleotides: TGTGCCAGCAGCTCCTGGATGACTTCCCAAGAGACCCAGTACTTC. Translating gives CASSSWMTSQETQYF.

This clonotype was counted between two and nine times. This chain links TRBV20-1 with TRBJ1-1; D call uncertain. Germline V CDR1 and CDR2: DFQATT, SNEGSKA (reference sequence). Between the trimmed V and J ends, which lost 0 bases and 7 bases, there was a span of 9 bases. The CDR3 totals 12 residues. CDR3 protein: CSARDLQREAFF. The CDR3 coding sequence is TGCAGTGCTAGAGATCTCCAGCGTGAAGCTTTCTTT.

This clonotype appeared a few times. The chain employs TRBV27 and TRBJ2-7, with a possible D match to TRBD1 (6 bases). The CDR3 covers 15 residues. Germline lookup yields CDR1 MNHEY and CDR2 SMNVEV (reference sequence). Deletions cut 4 bases from V and 6 bases from J, with 19 bases between. CDR3 DNA sequence: TGTGCCAGCAGTTCTCCCAATGACAGGTCAGGCGAGCAGTACGTC. It encodes CASSSPNDRSGEQYV.

A few counts support this clonotype. V is TRBV24-1 and J is TRBJ2-5; D might be TRBD1 (5 bases). V dropped 8 bases and J dropped 4 bases, with 16 bases sitting between them. The CDR3 has 14 amino acids. Germline V lookup: CDR1 KGHDR, CDR2 SFDVKD. CDR3 residues: CATMGPERGETQYF. In DNA form, the CDR3 reads TGTGCCACCATGGGGCCGGAAAGGGGAGAGACCCAGTACTTC.

This clonotype came up a few times. This chain joins TRBV5-1 and TRBJ2-5, with no clear D. CDR3 size: 17 residues. CDR1 and CDR2 from the germline V gene are SGHRS and YFSETQ. Trimming pared 3 bases from V and 5 bases from J, leaving 23 bases between. As DNA, the CDR3 is TGCGCCAGCAGCTGGCGCCGCGGACGGACCCTTCCCGAGACCCAGTACTTC. It specifies CASSWRRGRTLPETQYF.

This clonotype has more than one count but fewer than ten. The rearrangement joins TRBV5-1 to TRBJ2-1, with 7 bases lining up with TRBD2. The J segment lost 2 bases and the V segment lost 3 bases, leaving 5 bases of the junction unmatched. The germline CDR1 and CDR2 sequences are SGHRS and YFSETQ. There are 15 residues in the CDR3. This CDR3 reads CASSYAGETYNEQFF. The CDR3 DNA is TGCGCCAGCAGCTACGCGGGGGAGACCTACAATGAGCAGTTCTTC.

This clonotype was picked up many times. The chain carries TRBV29-1 and TRBJ2-7; 8 bases match TRBD2. This CDR3 has 14 residues. Germline V gene data show CDR1 as SQVTM and CDR2 as ANQGSEA. The V and J ends lost 2 bases and 7 bases, in that order; junction bases with no gene match: 10. CDR3 residues: CSVEISGRGGEQYV. CDR3 sequence (DNA): TGCAGCGTTGAAATTTCGGGCCGGGGGGGTGAGCAGTACGTC.

There are a few counts of this clonotype. V gene TRBV5-1 combines with J gene TRBJ2-7; D remains unclear. V was cut by 4 bases and J by 2 bases, with 10 bases left in between. The CDR3 length is 13 residues. The germline V gene has CDR1 SGHRS and CDR2 YFSETQ. The CDR3 bases are TGCGCCAGCAGCCCTGAGCTGGCCTACGAGCAGTACTTC. Its translation is CASSPELAYEQYF.

The V gene is TRBV5-1, the J gene TRBJ2-1; 12 bases match TRBD2. The CDR3 loop spans 15 amino acids. The junction had 4 bases not matched to a gene; V was cut back by 7 bases and J by 2 bases. CDR1 is SGHRS and CDR2 is YFSETQ in the germline V gene. The CDR3, as DNA: TGCGCCAGCTCTTGGACTAGCGGGGCCTACAATGAGCAGTTCTTC. Encoded protein: CASSWTSGAYNEQFF.

The chain joins TRBV7-2 to TRBJ2-7; D is possibly TRBD1 or TRBD2 (7 bases each). Per the germline V gene, CDR1 is SGHTA and CDR2 is FQGNSA. This CDR3 is built from 15 residues. Trimming removed 4 bases at V and 4 bases at J, with 17 bases between. The CDR3 is CASSSEGRGRYEQYF. CDR3 bases: TGTGCCAGCAGCTCCGAAGGGAGGGGGCGGTACGAGCAGTACTTC.

The chain uses TRBV6-5 and TRBJ2-3; no firm D call. Per the germline V gene, CDR1 is MNHEY and CDR2 is SVGAGI. The CDR3 runs to 14 residues. The V and J ends lost 2 bases and 1 base respectively, with 7 bases between them. The CDR3 here is CASSYRARTDTQYF. CDR3 coding DNA: TGTGCCAGCAGTTACCGGGCCCGCACAGATACGCAGTATTTT.